This T cell receptor beta chain appears in the sequencing data of a study of cytomegalovirus exposure and HLA in healthy donors. As for this clone: Its antigen remains unidentified.

Study-wide results and caveats: The likely explanation for a cluster of highly shared sequence variants was sequencing artifact.

This CDR3 is built from 17 residues. Germline V gene lookup returns CDR1 MDHEN and CDR2 SYDVKM. V lost 3 bases and J lost 4; bases outside the gene matches: 13. The PCR made use of 60 Vbeta and 13 Jbeta primers. The repertoire was sequenced with immunoSEQ multiplex PCR; TCRdb's copy has only in-frame clones and lacks some. Among 110,000 to 150,000 clones, about three quarters were seen once, and the ten largest hold approximately 1.8%. The J gene is TRBJ2-3, the V gene TRBV28; 7 bases align to TRBD2. The receptor was isolated from a woman in her 30s in good health and CMV-seronegative. Sequencing input: PBMCs. CDR3 nucleotides: TGTGCCAGCAGTTTCCTCGGGAGGCGCGACGGCTCAGATACGCAGTATTTT. Protein: CASSFLGRRDGSDTQYF.